These 21 T cell receptor beta chains share one sample of origin, sequenced in a study of Ad26.COV2.S vaccination and SARS-CoV-2 variants. Method: immunoSEQ multiplex PCR; TCRdb's copy keeps in-frame clones and lacks some. The table has about 98,000 clones, roughly 75% seen once. Sequences were derived from peripheral blood, sampled after recovery from COVID-19. Receptors were obtained from a human donor who had recovered from COVID-19.

J is TRBJ1-4 and V is TRBV29-1; D is undetermined. CDR1 is SQVTM, CDR2 ANQGSEA, per germline. The CDR3 consists of 14 residues. Trimming took off 4 bases at V and 5 bases at J, with 14 bases between the two ends. CDR3 region: CSVVGSAANEKLFF. The CDR3 DNA reads TGCAGCGTTGTCGGGAGCGCGGCAAATGAAAAACTGTTTTTT.

V usage is TRBV12-3 or TRBV12-4 and J usage is TRBJ1-3; D is uncertain. This CDR3 is 12 amino acids long. V dropped 5 bases and J dropped 5 bases, with 7 bases sitting between them. CDR3 bases: TGTGCCAGCAGTCCGAGGAGAAACACCATATATTTT. Protein product: CASSPRRNTIYF.

CDR3 residues: CSVEDYEQYF. As DNA, the CDR3 is TGCAGCGTTGAGGACTACGAGCAGTACTTC. The chain employs TRBV29-1 and TRBJ2-7; D call uncertain. The CDR3 consists of 10 residues. Germline V lookup: CDR1 SQVTM, CDR2 ANQGSEA. Between the trimmed V and J ends, which lost 3 bases and 3 bases, there was a span of 3 bases.

CDR3 coding DNA: TGTGCCAGCAGTCCCAGGGAGGCTGGCTACACCTTC. It specifies CASSPREAGYTF. This chain joins TRBV6-2 or TRBV6-3 and TRBJ1-2, with D possibly being TRBD1 (5 bases). Trimming stripped 5 bases from V and 7 bases from J, with 11 bases between. The length of the CDR3 is 12 residues. Germline V gene data show CDR1 as MNHEY and CDR2 as SVGEGT.

The CDR3 loop reads CASSYSGNTGELFF. DNA for the CDR3: TGTGCCAGCAGTTACTCAGGGAACACCGGGGAGCTGTTTTTT. The chain carries TRBV6-2 or TRBV6-3 and TRBJ2-2; D is unclear. Germline values: CDR1 MNHEY, CDR2 SVGEGT. The CDR3 extends over 14 amino acids. V was cut by 0 bases and J by 1 base, with 3 bases left in between.

CDR3 protein: CASSSGTYNEKLFF. CDR3 DNA sequence: TGTGCCAGCAGCTCTGGGACGTATAATGAAAAACTGTTTTTT. The chain employs TRBV7-9 and TRBJ1-4; tentative D call: TRBD1 (5 bases). Looked up from germline, CDR1 is SEHNR and CDR2 is FQNEAQ (reference sequence). The CDR3 length is 14 residues. The ends were cut back, 4 bases at V and 4 bases at J, with 10 bases in the middle.

This clone was seen a few times. The CDR3 does not end in the conserved phenylalanine or tryptophan, so this is likely a read error. Because the CDR3's place on the DNA is in doubt, the DNA is left out and the CDR3 is given as listed by TCRdb. The CDR3 loop is CASSKGGYP. The J gene is TRBJ1-3, the V gene TRBV21-1. TRBV21-1 constitutes a pseudogene. The CDR3 is 9 amino acids long, termini counted.

The CDR3 DNA reads TGTGCCAGCAGCTCAGGACCAGGAATCTCCTACAATGAGCAGTTCTTC. Amino acids: CASSSGPGISYNEQFF. This sequence joins TRBV7-2 and TRBJ2-1; D gene ambiguous. The ends were cut back, 4 bases at V and 0 bases at J, with 13 bases in the middle. Per the germline V gene, CDR1 is SGHTA and CDR2 is FQGNSA. This CDR3 has 16 residues. Supplemented by reference TRBV7-2 and TRBJ2-1, the full variable domain reads GAGVSQSPSNKVTEKGKDVELRCDPISGHTALYWYRQSLGQGLEFLIYFQGNSAPDKSGLPSDRFSAERTGGSVSTLTIQRTQQEDSAVYLCASSSGPGISYNEQFFGPGTRLTVL.

This chain connects TRBV27 to TRBJ1-4; possibly TRBD1 for D (6 bases). Trimming removed 6 bases from V and 8 bases from J, with 16 bases in between. Germline V lookup: CDR1 MNHEY, CDR2 SMNVEV (reference sequence). The CDR3 is made up of 14 amino acids. This CDR3 reads CASRLWGQNEKLFF. DNA for the CDR3: TGTGCCAGCAGGCTATGGGGACAAAACGAAAAACTGTTTTTT.

This chain links TRBV6-2 or TRBV6-3 with TRBJ1-5, with TRBD1 as a possible D gene (5 bases). The CDR3 is made up of 14 amino acids. V was shortened by 2 bases and J by 6 bases, with 11 bases between the two germline ends. Germline values: CDR1 MNHEY, CDR2 SVGEGT. CDR3 loop: CASSYGSGTQPQHF. CDR3 nucleotides: TGTGCCAGCAGTTACGGGTCAGGGACTCAGCCCCAGCATTTT.

V is TRBV12-3 or TRBV12-4 and J is TRBJ1-1; no reliable D call. The CDR3 has 13 amino acids. V was cut by 3 bases and J by 5 bases, with 10 bases left in between. This chain's CDR3 is CASSFPRGTEAFF. The CDR3 DNA follows: TGTGCCAGCAGTTTCCCCCGAGGGACTGAAGCTTTCTTT.

J is TRBJ2-7 and V is TRBV10-3; 7 bases align to TRBD1. With 6 bases clipped from V and 2 bases from J, the junction kept 7 bases outside the gene matches. Germline V lookup: CDR1 ENHRY, CDR2 SYGVKD. This CDR3 contains 14 residues. CDR3 loop: CAISARQGPYEQYF. DNA for the CDR3: TGTGCCATCAGCGCTAGACAGGGACCCTACGAGCAGTACTTC.

The CDR3 coding sequence is TGTGCCAGCAGACCAGGGAGTTTGGCCCAGCATTTT. It specifies CASRPGSLAQHF. The rearrangement links TRBV28 to TRBJ1-5, with a weak D call TRBD1 (5 bases). CDR1 and CDR2 from the germline V gene are MDHEN and SYDVKM. There are 12 residues in the CDR3. Trimming stripped 6 bases from V and 11 bases from J, with 14 bases between.

This clone appeared once. The V and J genes are TRBV21-1 and TRBJ2-3. TRBV21-1 counts as a pseudogene. This CDR3 is 16 amino acids long. CDR3 amino acids: CASSDRDVGVTDTQYF. CDR3 bases: TGTGCCAGCAGCGACCGGGACGTTGGCGTCACAGATACGCAGTATTTT.

The gene calls are TRBV28 and TRBJ2-1, with 9 bases aligning to TRBD1. V lost 5 bases to trimming and J lost 4 bases; unmatched junction nucleotides: 9. Looked up from germline, CDR1 is MDHEN and CDR2 is SYDVKM. The length of the CDR3 is 16 residues. The CDR3 sequence is CASSNPTGGGYNEQFF. As DNA, the CDR3 is TGTGCCAGCAGTAACCCGACAGGGGGGGGGTACAATGAGCAGTTCTTC.

The V call is TRBV7-2, the J call TRBJ1-3; D unclear. Between the trimmed V and J ends, which lost 3 bases and 3 bases, there was a span of 12 bases. Germline loops: CDR1 SGHTA, CDR2 FQGNSA. CDR3 length equals 15 residues. The CDR3 nucleotides read TGTGCCAGCAGCTTGGCCACAAGCTTTGGAAACACCATATATTTT. Its protein is CASSLATSFGNTIYF.

Only a few counts were recorded for this clone. The chain's CDR3 is CASSIRQGAREQYF. The CDR3 nucleotides are TGTGCCAGTAGTATCCGACAGGGGGCACGGGAGCAGTACTTC. The V gene is TRBV19, the J gene TRBJ2-7; 10 bases are a match to TRBD1. Germline V CDR1 and CDR2: LNHDA, SQIVND (reference sequence). V lost 3 bases and J lost 7; bases outside the gene matches: 6. This CDR3 contains 14 residues.

The chain employs TRBV18 and TRBJ2-2; D unclear. Trimming took off 1 base at V and 2 bases at J, with 17 bases between the two ends. The CDR3 loop spans 18 amino acids. Germline values: CDR1 KGHSH, CDR2 LQKENI. The CDR3 loop is CASSPQMVTDLNTGELFF. In DNA form, the CDR3 reads TGTGCCAGCTCACCACAGATGGTTACAGACCTAAACACCGGGGAGCTGTTTTTT.

This rearrangement joins TRBV9 to TRBJ2-1; 10 nucleotides agree with TRBD1. With V trimmed by 3 bases and J by 8 bases, 14 bases remained unmatched. CDR1 is SGDLS and CDR2 is YYNGEE in the germline V gene. The CDR3 contains 17 residues. The CDR3 DNA reads as TGTGCCAGCAGCGCGGGTACCGGGACAGGGGACTTGGATGAGCAGTTCTTC. Its translation: CASSAGTGTGDLDEQFF. The whole variable domain, remainder taken from reference TRBV9 and TRBJ2-1, is DSGVTQTPKHLITATGQRVTLRCSPRSGDLSVYWYQQSLDQGLQFLIQYYNGEERAKGNILERFSAQQFPDLHSELNLSSLELGDSALYFCASSAGTGTGDLDEQFFGPGTRLTVL.

CDR3 region: CASSSEGLSNYGYTF. CDR3 DNA sequence: TGTGCCAGTAGTTCGGAGGGACTTTCGAACTATGGCTACACCTTC. The V call is TRBV19, the J call TRBJ1-2; the D gene is possibly TRBD1 (5 bases). The CDR3 sequence is 15 residues long. Trimming pared 5 bases from V and 2 bases from J, leaving 15 bases between. Germline assignment: CDR1 LNHDA and CDR2 SQIVND (reference sequence).

V is TRBV5-5 and J is TRBJ1-1; maybe TRBD1 (5 bases). The CDR3 has 14 residues. Trimming left V 1 base short and J 0 bases short, with 7 bases between. From germline, CDR1 is SGHKS and CDR2 YYEKEE (reference sequence). CDR3 sequence (DNA): TGTGCCAGCAGCTTGCCAGGGTTGAACACTGAAGCTTTCTTT. Translation gives CASSLPGLNTEAFF.